These 2 T cell receptor beta chains came from one sample sequenced in a study of blood T cell repertoires in COVID-19. The data were produced by immunoSEQ multiplex PCR, yet TCRdb's version contains in-frame clones alone and is incomplete. The repertoire has roughly 220,000 clones, around 80% of them found once; the top ten carry about 1.5%. The specimen was peripheral blood. The receptors were sampled from a woman aged 40-49 years who had recovered from COVID-19.

This chain uses TRBV19 with TRBJ1-3; 8 bases fit TRBD1. J gave up 7 bases and V 7 bases, and 9 bases lay outside the gene matches. Germline values: CDR1 LNHDA, CDR2 SQIVND (reference sequence). The CDR3 is 14 amino acids. For the CDR3, the DNA is TGTGCCAGTATCCCAGGGGGCGTTTCGAACACCATATATTTT. It specifies CASIPGGVSNTIYF.

The chain couples TRBV6-4 to TRBJ2-7; 11 nucleotides align to TRBD2. The CDR3 loop spans 16 amino acids. Germline V lookup: CDR1 MRHNA, CDR2 SNTAGT. Trimming cost V 0 bases and J 4 bases; bases outside gene matches: 5. CDR3 sequence reads: CASSDSWGLAEYEQYF. The DNA for the CDR3 is TGTGCCAGCAGTGACTCTTGGGGACTAGCGGAGTACGAGCAGTACTTC.